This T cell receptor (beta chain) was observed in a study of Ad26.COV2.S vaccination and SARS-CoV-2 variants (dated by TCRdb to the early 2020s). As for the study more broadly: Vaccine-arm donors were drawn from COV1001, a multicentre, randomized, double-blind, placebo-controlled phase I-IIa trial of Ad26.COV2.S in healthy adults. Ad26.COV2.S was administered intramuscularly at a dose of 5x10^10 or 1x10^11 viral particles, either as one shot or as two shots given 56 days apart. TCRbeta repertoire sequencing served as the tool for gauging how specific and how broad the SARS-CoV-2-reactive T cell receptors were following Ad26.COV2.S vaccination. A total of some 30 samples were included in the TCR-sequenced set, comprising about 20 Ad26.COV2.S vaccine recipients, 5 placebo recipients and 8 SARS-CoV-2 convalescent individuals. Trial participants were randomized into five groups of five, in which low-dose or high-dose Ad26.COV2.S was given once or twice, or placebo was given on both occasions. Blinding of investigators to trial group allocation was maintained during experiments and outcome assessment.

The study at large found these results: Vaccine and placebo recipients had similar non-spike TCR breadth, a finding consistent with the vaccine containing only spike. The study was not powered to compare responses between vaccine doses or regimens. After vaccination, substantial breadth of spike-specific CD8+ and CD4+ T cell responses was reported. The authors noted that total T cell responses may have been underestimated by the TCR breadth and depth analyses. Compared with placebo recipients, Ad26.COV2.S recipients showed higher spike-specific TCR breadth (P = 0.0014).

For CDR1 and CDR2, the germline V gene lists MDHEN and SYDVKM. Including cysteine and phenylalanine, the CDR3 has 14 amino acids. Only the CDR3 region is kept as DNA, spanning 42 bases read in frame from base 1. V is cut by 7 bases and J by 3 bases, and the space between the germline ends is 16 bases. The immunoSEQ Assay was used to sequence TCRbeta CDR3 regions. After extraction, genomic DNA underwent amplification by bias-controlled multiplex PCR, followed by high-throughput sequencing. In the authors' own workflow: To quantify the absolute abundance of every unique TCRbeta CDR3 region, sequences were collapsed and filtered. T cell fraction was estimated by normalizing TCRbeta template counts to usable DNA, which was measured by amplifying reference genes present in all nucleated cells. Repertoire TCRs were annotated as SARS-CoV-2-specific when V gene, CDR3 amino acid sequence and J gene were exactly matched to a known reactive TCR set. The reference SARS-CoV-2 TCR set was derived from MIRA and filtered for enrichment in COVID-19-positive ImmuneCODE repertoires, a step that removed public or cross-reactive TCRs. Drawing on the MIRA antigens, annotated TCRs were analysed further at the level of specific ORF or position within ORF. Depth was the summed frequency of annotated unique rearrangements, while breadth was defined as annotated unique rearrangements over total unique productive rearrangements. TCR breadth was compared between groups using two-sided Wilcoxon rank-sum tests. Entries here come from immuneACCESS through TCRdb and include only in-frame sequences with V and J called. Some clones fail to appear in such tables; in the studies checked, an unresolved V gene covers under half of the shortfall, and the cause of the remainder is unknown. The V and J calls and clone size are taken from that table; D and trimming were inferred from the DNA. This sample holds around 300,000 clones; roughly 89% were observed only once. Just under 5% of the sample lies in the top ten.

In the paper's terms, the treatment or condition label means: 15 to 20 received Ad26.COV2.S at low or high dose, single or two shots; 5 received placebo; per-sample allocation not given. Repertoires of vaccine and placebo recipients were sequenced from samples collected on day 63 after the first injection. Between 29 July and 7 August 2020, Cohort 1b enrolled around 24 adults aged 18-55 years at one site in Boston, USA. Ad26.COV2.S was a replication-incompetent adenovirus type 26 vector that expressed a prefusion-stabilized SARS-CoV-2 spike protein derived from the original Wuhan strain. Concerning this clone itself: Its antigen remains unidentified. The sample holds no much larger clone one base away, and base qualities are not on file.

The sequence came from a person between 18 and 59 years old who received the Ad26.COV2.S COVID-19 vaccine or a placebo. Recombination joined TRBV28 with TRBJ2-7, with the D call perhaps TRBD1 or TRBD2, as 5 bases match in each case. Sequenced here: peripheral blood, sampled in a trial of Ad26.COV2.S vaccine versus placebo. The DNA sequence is TGTGCCAGCACCTCAATAGGGGAGCTCTACGAGCAGTACTTC. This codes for CASTSIGELYEQYF. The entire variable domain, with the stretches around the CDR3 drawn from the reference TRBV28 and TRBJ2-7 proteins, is DVKVTQSSRYLVKRTGEKVFLECVQDMDHENMFWYRQDPGLGLRLIYFSYDVKMKEKGDIPEGYSVSREKKERFSLILESASTNQTSMYLCASTSIGELYEQYFGPGTRLTVT.